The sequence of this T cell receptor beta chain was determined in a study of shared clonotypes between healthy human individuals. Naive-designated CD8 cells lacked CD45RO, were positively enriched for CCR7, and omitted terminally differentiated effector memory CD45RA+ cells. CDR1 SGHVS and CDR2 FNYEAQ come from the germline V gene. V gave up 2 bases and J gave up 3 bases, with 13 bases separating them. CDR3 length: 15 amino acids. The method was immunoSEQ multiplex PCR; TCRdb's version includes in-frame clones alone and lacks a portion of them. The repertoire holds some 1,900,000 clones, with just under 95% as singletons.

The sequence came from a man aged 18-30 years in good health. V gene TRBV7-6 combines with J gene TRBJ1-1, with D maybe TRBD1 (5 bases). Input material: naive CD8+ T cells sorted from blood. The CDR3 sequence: CASSLRGVSDTEAFF. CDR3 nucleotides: TGTGCCAGCAGCTTACGAGGGGTCTCCGACACTGAAGCTTTCTTT. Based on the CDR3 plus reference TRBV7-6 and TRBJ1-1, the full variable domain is GAGVSQSPRYKVTKRGQDVALRCDPISGHVSLYWYRQALGQGPEFLTYFNYEAQQDKSGLPNDRFSAERPEGSISTLTIQRTEQRDSAMYRCASSLRGVSDTEAFFGQGTRLTVV.